This T cell receptor (beta chain) originates from a study of cytomegalovirus exposure and HLA in healthy donors. Regarding the study as a whole: Accurate prediction of HLA-A and HLA-B alleles (for most subjects) was reportedly achieved from TCR beta sequences. Reports described diagnosis of cytomegalovirus status by the classifier as highly specific and sensitive. Researchers counted around 150 TCR beta chains as cytomegalovirus-associated.

PCR used 60 Vbeta primers and 13 Jbeta primers. How the authors handled the data: Some 11 million of the 80 million or so unique TCR beta chains counted in a later analysis were shared. Profiled with immunoSEQ multiplex PCR; TCRdb holds only in-frame clones, not every one. That table gives V, J and clone size, and the DNA gave D and trimming. The sample has 85,000 to 130,000 clones; almost 80% are singletons. CDR1 DFQATT and CDR2 SNEGSKA come from the germline V gene (reference sequence). V lost 2 bases to trimming and J lost 9 bases, with 8 bases between them. This CDR3 contains 11 residues. Notes on this clone: Its antigen is not known.

V is TRBV20-1 and J is TRBJ1-5; D is ambiguous. Sequencing was performed on PBMCs. This receptor was identified in a man aged 55-75 years in good health and CMV-seropositive. The chain's CDR3 is CSARLRGPQHF. Here the CDR3 DNA reads TGCAGTGCTAGATTGAGAGGGCCCCAGCATTTT.